One TCR beta chain is described in this entry. Clones were read by immunoSEQ multiplex PCR, and TCRdb kept only the in-frame ones, dropping some. The top ten clones hold roughly 7.4% of a sample with over 450,000 clones, roughly 89% of them seen once. This sample is drawn from a study of blood T cell repertoires in COVID-19. V dropped 2 bases and J dropped 1; count of bases not matched to a gene: 3. The CDR3 is 15 residues long. Germline CDR1 and CDR2: GTSNPN and SVGIG (reference sequence). This sequence joins TRBV30 and TRBJ2-2; 8 positions agree with TRBD1. This receptor was identified in a woman between 50 and 59 years old with COVID-19, enrolled during active disease. Sequenced sample: peripheral blood. DNA of the CDR3: TGTGCCTGGAGTAAGGGGACAGGGAACACCGGGGAGCTGTTTTTT. Its translation is CAWSKGTGNTGELFF. The variable domain in full, completed from reference TRBV30 and TRBJ2-2, reads SQTIHQWPATLVQPVGSPLSLECTVEGTSNPNLYWYRQAAGRGLQLLFYSVGIGQISSEVPQNLSASRPQDRQFILSSKKLLLSDSGFYLCAWSKGTGNTGELFFGEGSRLTVL.